A single sample gave rise to the 7 T cell receptor beta chains below, sequenced in a study of CD8 T cells in ankylosing spondylitis. Overall study results and limits: For ankylosing spondylitis blood, a TCR beta motif of about eight highly homologous variants appeared characteristic.

Each CDR3 protein is one row after TCRdb ran MiXCR on the 5' RACE reads. The top ten clones hold just over 14% of a sample with a few hundred thousand distinct CDR3 sequences, 6.5% to 10% of them seen once. These receptors' antigens are unknown. Sequenced sample: blood, either unsorted or a sorted T cell fraction (not recorded which). Source of these receptors: a male donor with ankylosing spondylitis.

In this sample, this clonotype turned up a few times. The chain recombines TRBV7-3 with TRBJ1-1; a possible D gene is TRBD1 (5 bases). Deletions cut 4 bases from V and 5 bases from J, with 11 bases between. The germline V gene has CDR1 SGHTA and CDR2 FQGTGA. The CDR3 sequence is 13 residues long. DNA for the CDR3: TGTGCCAGCAGCTCTGAGGGGTGGACTGAAGCTTTCTTT. Its translation is CASSSEGWTEAFF.

This clonotype was observed a few times. The rearrangement joins TRBV5-1 to TRBJ2-2; 9 nucleotides match TRBD2. Germline CDR1 reads SGHRS; CDR2 reads YFSETQ. The CDR3 is made up of 16 amino acids. V shed 0 bases, J shed 5 bases, and the junction held 5 bases outside the gene matches. CDR3 residues: CASSLDGLAGTGELFF. CDR3 bases: TGCGCCAGCAGCTTGGATGGTCTAGCGGGAACCGGGGAGCTGTTTTTT. Full variable domain (outside the CDR3, taken from reference TRBV5-1 and TRBJ2-2): KAGVTQTPRYLIKTRGQQVTLSCSPISGHRSVSWYQQTPGQGLQFLFEYFSETQRNKGNFPGRFSGRQFSNSRSEMNVSTLELGDSALYLCASSLDGLAGTGELFFGEGSRLTVL.

In this sample, this clonotype turned up a few times. This chain connects TRBV2 to TRBJ2-5, with 12 nucleotides matching TRBD2. This CDR3 contains 15 residues. Germline CDR1 reads SNHLY; CDR2 reads FYNNEI. The V segment lost 8 bases and the J segment 2 bases; nucleotides outside the gene matches: 6. CDR3 sequence: CASGRLAGVQETQYF. DNA for the CDR3: TGTGCCAGCGGCAGACTAGCGGGAGTTCAAGAGACCCAGTACTTC.

The chain employs TRBV2 and TRBJ2-3; tentatively, D is TRBD1 (5 bases). The CDR3 has 13 residues. In germline, CDR1 is SNHLY, CDR2 FYNNEI. Trimming took off 0 bases at V and 5 bases at J, with 6 bases between the two ends. CDR3 sequence (DNA): TGTGCCAGCAGTGAAGCTAGGGGAGATACGCAGTATTTT. Translating gives CASSEARGDTQYF. The whole variable domain, filled in from reference TRBV2 and TRBJ2-3, reads EPEVTQTPSHQVTQMGQEVILRCVPISNHLYFYWYRQILGQKVEFLVSFYNNEISEKSEIFDDQFSVERPDGSNFTLKIRSTKLEDSAMYFCASSEARGDTQYFGPGTRLTVL.

A note on this clonotype: The junction departs from germline at one end; a sequencing error may be responsible. The chain has TRBV7-7 and TRBJ2-7; 7 nucleotides agree with TRBD1. The CDR3 runs to 15 residues. Germline loops: CDR1 SSHAT, CDR2 FNYEAQ (reference sequence). In nucleotides, the CDR3 is TGTGCTAGCAGCCCCAGACAGGGCCCCCCATACGAGCAGTACTTC. This codes for CASSPRQGPPYEQYF.

This sequence joins TRBV11-3 and TRBJ2-3, with 7 positions matching TRBD2. The junction had 10 bases not matched to a gene; V was cut back by 4 bases and J by 6 bases. This CDR3 region has 15 residues. The V gene's germline CDR1 is SGHNT and CDR2 YENEEA. In DNA, the CDR3 is TGTGCCAGCAGCTCTAGCGGTCGGGGAGGGGATACGCAGTATTTT. Translation: CASSSSGRGGDTQYF. Complete variable domain (other parts from reference TRBV11-3 and TRBJ2-3): EAGVVQSPRYKIIEKKQPVAFWCNPISGHNTLYWYLQNLGQGPELLIRYENEEAVDDSQLPKDRFSAERLKGVDSTLKIQPAELGDSAVYLCASSSSGRGGDTQYFGPGTRLTVL.

The sample holds many counts of this clonotype. V is TRBV18 and J is TRBJ2-5, with D tentatively TRBD2 (5 bases). This CDR3 region has 16 residues. Trimming cost V 2 bases and J 5 bases, with 18 bases left between them. Germline V gives CDR1 KGHSH, CDR2 LQKENI. The CDR3, as DNA: TGTGCCAGCTCACCATCGGTCGGAGGCACCGGGGAGACCCAGTACTTC. This translates into CASSPSVGGTGETQYF.